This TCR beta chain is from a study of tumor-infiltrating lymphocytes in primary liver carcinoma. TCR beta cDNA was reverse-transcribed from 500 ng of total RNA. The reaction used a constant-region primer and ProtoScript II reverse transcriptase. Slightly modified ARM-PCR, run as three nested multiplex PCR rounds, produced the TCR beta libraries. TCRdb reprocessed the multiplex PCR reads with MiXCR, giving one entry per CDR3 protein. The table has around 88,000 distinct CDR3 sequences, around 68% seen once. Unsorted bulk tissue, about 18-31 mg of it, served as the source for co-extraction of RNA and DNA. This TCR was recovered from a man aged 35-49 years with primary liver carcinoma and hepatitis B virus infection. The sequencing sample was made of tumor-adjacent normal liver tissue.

The CDR3 DNA reads as TGCAGTGCTACCGGAGACGGGGTTTGGAATGAGCAGTTCTTC. Protein sequence: CSATGDGVWNEQFF. V is TRBV20-1 and J is TRBJ2-1, with D possibly matching TRBD2 (5 bases). Germline CDR1 and CDR2: DFQATT and SNEGSKA (reference sequence). V was pared by 4 bases and J by 7 bases, with 17 bases between. This CDR3 has 14 amino acids.